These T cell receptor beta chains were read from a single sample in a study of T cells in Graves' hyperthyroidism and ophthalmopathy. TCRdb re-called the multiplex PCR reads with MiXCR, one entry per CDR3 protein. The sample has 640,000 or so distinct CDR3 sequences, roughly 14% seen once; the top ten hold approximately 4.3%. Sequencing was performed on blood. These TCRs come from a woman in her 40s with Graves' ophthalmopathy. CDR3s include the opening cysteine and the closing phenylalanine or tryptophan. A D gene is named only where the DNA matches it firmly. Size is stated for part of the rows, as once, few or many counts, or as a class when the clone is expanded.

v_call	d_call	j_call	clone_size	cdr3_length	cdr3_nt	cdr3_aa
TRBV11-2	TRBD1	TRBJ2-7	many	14	TGTGCCAGCAGCTTAGTCACAGGGGCGGGTGAGCAGTACTTC	CASSLVTGAGEQYF
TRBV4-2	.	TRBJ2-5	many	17	TGTGCCAGCAGCCTTCAGGGGGGCCAGGGGGGCCAAGAGACCCAGTACTTC	CASSLQGGQGGQETQYF
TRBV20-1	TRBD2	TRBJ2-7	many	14	TGCAGTGCTAGAGAGAGTCTAGCGGAATACGAGCAGTACTTC	CSARESLAEYEQYF
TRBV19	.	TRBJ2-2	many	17	TGTGCCAGTAGTCGGGGCCTTCAGGATCCTTACACCGGGGAGCTGTTTTTT	CASSRGLQDPYTGELFF
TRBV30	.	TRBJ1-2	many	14	TGTGCCTGGAGTAGGACTAACACTAACTATGGCTACACCTTC	CAWSRTNTNYGYTF
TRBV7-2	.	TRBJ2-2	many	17	TGTGCCAGCAGCTTAGCGCGTGGAGGGAGAGGCACCGGGGAGCTGTTTTTT	CASSLARGGRGTGELFF
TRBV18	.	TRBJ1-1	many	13	TGCGCCAGCAGCCCCTCTGGGAACACTGAAGCTTTCTTT	CASSPSGNTEAFF
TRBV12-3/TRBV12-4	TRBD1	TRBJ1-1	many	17	TGTGCCAGCAGTCACACAGGGGGAGCCCGAATGAACACTGAAGCTTTCTTT	CASSHTGGARMNTEAFF
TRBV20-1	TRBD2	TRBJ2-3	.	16	TGCAGTGCTAGGTCCCTAGCGGGGTTCGGCACAGATACGCAGTATTTT	CSARSLAGFGTDTQYF
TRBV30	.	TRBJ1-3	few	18	TGTGCCTGGAGTGCCCCATTGCACGGCCGGATCTCTGGAAACACCATATATTTT	CAWSAPLHGRISGNTIYF
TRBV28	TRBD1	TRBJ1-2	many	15	TGTGCCAGCACCCATCGGGCCTACGACAGGGATGGCTACACCTTC	CASTHRAYDRDGYTF
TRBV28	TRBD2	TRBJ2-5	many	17	TGTGCCAGCAGTTTTGGGACTAGCGGGAGGGTCCAAGAGACCCAGTACTTC	CASSFGTSGRVQETQYF
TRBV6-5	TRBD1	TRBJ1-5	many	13	TGTGCCAGCAGGTTAGACAGGGACGAGCCCCAGCATTTT	CASRLDRDEPQHF
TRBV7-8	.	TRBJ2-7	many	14	TGTGCCAGCAGCTTAGTGGGGGACCTATACGAGCAGTACTTC	CASSLVGDLYEQYF
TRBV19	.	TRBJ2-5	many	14	TGTGCCAGTAGTATAGCGGGTAGTGACGAGACCCAGTACTTC	CASSIAGSDETQYF
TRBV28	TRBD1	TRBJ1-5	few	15	TGTGCCACCCTGGCCGGGACAGTCTTCAATCAGCCCCAGCATTTT	CATLAGTVFNQPQHF
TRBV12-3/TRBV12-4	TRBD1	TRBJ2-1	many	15	TGTGCCAGCAGTTTTGGGACAGGGGGCGGGAATGAGCAGCTCTTC	CASSFGTGGGNEQLF
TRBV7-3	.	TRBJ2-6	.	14	TGTGCCAGCAGCCGTAGCGCTGGGGCCAACGCCCTGACTTTC	CASSRSAGANALTF
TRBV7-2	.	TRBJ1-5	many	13	TGTGCCAGCAGCTTAGGGCAGAATCAGCCCCAGCATTTT	CASSLGQNQPQHF
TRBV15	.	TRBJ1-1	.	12	TGTGCCACCAGCAGCTCGGGACCCGAAGCTTTCTTT	CATSSSGPEAFF
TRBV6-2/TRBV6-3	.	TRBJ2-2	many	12	TGTGCCACGGACAGCTACACCGGGGAGCTGTTTTTT	CATDSYTGELFF
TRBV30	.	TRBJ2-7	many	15	TGTGCCTGGAGTGCGCGGGGTCCCCTGTTTTACGAGCAGTACTTC	CAWSARGPLFYEQYF
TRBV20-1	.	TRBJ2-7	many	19	TGCAGTGCTCCAAGCGAAGGTGAAGCCGGTCGCCCTTTTACCTACGAGCAGTACTTC	CSAPSEGEAGRPFTYEQYF
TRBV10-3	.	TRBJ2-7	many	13	TGTGCCATCAGTGAGATGGGGGCGAAGGAGCAGTACTTC	CAISEMGAKEQYF
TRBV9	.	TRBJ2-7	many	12	TGTGCCAGCAGCGTAGGGATGGGCGAGCAGTACTTC	CASSVGMGEQYF
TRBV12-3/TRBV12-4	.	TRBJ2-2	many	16	TGTGCCAGCAGTATCTCCGGGACCTCGTCCACCGGGGAGCTGTTTTTT	CASSISGTSSTGELFF
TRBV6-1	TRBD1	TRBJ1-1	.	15	TGTGCCAGCAGCCCCAAGGGACAGGGAAAAACTGAAGCTTTCTTT	CASSPKGQGKTEAFF
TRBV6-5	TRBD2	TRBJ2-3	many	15	TGTGCCAGCAGCTTAATAGCGGGAGGAACAGATACGCAGTATTTT	CASSLIAGGTDTQYF
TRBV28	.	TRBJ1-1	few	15	TGTGCCAGCAGTCCGGGGGGGGTTGTGCGGACTGAAGCTTTCTTT	CASSPGGVVRTEAFF
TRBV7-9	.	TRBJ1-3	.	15	TGTGCCAGCAGCCCCGACAGGAACTCTGGAAACACCATATATTTT	CASSPDRNSGNTIYF
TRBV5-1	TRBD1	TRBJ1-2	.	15	TGCGCCAGCAGCTTACGGGACAGGGGAACCTATGGCTACACCTTC	CASSLRDRGTYGYTF
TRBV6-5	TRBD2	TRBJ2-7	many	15	TGTGCCAGCAGTTCGAGCGGGGGCTCCTCCTACGAGCAGTACTTC	CASSSSGGSSYEQYF
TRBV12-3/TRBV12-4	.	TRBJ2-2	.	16	TGTGCCAGCAGTTTCGTCTCGTTTTGGCGGACCGGGGAGCTGTTTTTT	CASSFVSFWRTGELFF
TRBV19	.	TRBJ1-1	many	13	TGTGCCAGTAGGCTGGATAGGGAGGCTGAAGCTTTCTTT	CASRLDREAEAFF
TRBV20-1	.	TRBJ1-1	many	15	TGCAGTGCTGGACGGGCGAGCCTTATGAACACTGAAGCTTTCTTT	CSAGRASLMNTEAFF
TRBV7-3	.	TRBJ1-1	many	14	TGTGCCAGCAGCCTAGGGGGGACGTCCACTGAAGCTTTCTTT	CASSLGGTSTEAFF
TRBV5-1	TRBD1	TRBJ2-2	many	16	TGCGCCAGCAGAGGACAGGGCCGAACGAACACCGGGGAGCTGTTTTTT	CASRGQGRTNTGELFF
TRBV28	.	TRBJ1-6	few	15	TGTGCCAGCAGTTTTGCAGGGGCCGGTAATTCACCCCTCCACTTT	CASSFAGAGNSPLHF
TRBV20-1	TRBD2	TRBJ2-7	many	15	TGCAGTGCCCCAGGGCAGCGGGGCCCGCGGGTCGAGCAGTACTTC	CSAPGQRGPRVEQYF
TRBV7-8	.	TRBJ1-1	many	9	TGTGCCAGCCTTCCCGGGGCTTTCTTT	CASLPGAFF